This TCR beta chain was sequenced during a study of beta chain features in type 1 diabetes. Study-level points and caveats: Researchers caution that PCR might favor shorter templates, equally among patients and controls.

Reverse transcription of all isolated RNA meant that expressed TCRB transcripts were sequenced. Sequencing used immunoSEQ multiplex PCR; TCRdb keeps in-frame clones, though not all of them. This table has about 290,000 clones, about 8.5% appearing once. One heparinised draw, averaging around 120 mL, was taken per donor. CD45RO/CCR7/CD25/CD127/CD95/CD27 staining was used to isolate CD4+ naive, central memory, regulatory and stem cell-like memory cells by sorting. As concerns this clone: No antigen is known for it. The sample carries other DNA sequences with the same CDR3.

The CDR3 is 14 residues long. V dropped 2 bases and J dropped 1 base, with 9 bases sitting between them. CDR1 and CDR2 (germline): SGDLS, YYNGEE. The sequencing sample was made of central memory CD4+ T cells from blood. The rearrangement joins TRBV9 to TRBJ1-1; D ambiguous. This clonotype was obtained from a woman under 30 in good health. The chain's CDR3 is CASSVDTRNTEAFF. Written as DNA, the CDR3 is TGTGCCAGCAGCGTCGACACAAGGAACACTGAAGCTTTCTTT.